This TCR beta chain was captured by sequencing in a study of shared clonotypes between healthy human individuals. Study-wide results and limits: What naive subsets generally showed was a larger estimated richness than memory subsets showed. Rarefaction analysis demonstrated incomplete sorted-subset sequencing notwithstanding large depth.

The investigators split CD4+ cells into a CD45RA+ naive subset and a CD45RA-negative memory subset. A note on this clone: Its target is unknown.

Every subset had its genomic DNA shared out evenly among several immunoSEQ plates. Profiled with immunoSEQ multiplex PCR; TCRdb holds only in-frame clones, not every one. In the table there are around 1.5 million clones, around 98% of which are singletons. Germline loops: CDR1 LNHDA, CDR2 SQIVND (reference sequence). This CDR3 contains 15 residues. With 5 bases clipped from V and 2 bases from J, the junction kept 5 bases outside the gene matches. The material sequenced was naive CD4+ T cells sorted from blood. Subset of the sample: CD45RA+ positively selected. The genes are TRBV19 and TRBJ2-7; 11 positions agree with TRBD2. The sequence was collected from a man aged 25-45 years in good health. The CDR3 sequence: CASSSGTSGTYEQYF. CDR3 DNA sequence: TGTGCCAGTAGTTCCGGGACTAGCGGTACCTACGAGCAGTACTTC. Drawing the rest from reference TRBV19 and TRBJ2-7, the complete variable domain is DGGITQSPKYLFRKEGQNVTLSCEQNLNHDAMYWYRQDPGQGLRLIYYSQIVNDFQKGDIAEGYSVSREKKESFPLTVTSAQKNPTAFYLCASSSGTSGTYEQYFGPGTRLTVT.